Listed below are T cell receptor beta chains from one sample, sequenced in a study of shared clonotypes between healthy human individuals. TCRdb keeps only in-frame clones here, not all; method: immunoSEQ multiplex PCR. The sample yields about 710,000 clones, 73% seen once. Sequenced material: memory CD4+ T cells sorted from blood. The receptors originated from a woman under 40 in good health. CDR3s include the opening cysteine and the closing phenylalanine or tryptophan. Each record gives: J gene, V gene, D gene, clone size, CDR3 DNA, CDR3 protein. The D gene is left open where the match is weak. Not all rows give a size; the values are once, few, many and, for expanded clones, a class.

>TRBJ2-7|TRBV25-1|TRBD2|few
TGTGCCAGCAGTCCTCCTAGCGGGACCTACGAGCAGTACTTC
CASSPPSGTYEQYF
>TRBJ1-1|TRBV10-2|-|-
TGCGCCAGCATCCCACAGGGTACCACTGAAGCTTTCTTT
CASIPQGTTEAFF
>TRBJ1-5|TRBV4-2|TRBD1|-
TGTGCCAGCAGCCAAGCCGGGACAGGGAATAGCAATCAGCCCCAGCATTTT
CASSQAGTGNSNQPQHF
>TRBJ1-1|TRBV5-1|-|once
TGCGCCAGCAGCCCGGACGTAGGGGGCACTGAAGCTTTCTTT
CASSPDVGGTEAFF
>TRBJ1-1|TRBV18|-|-
TGTGCCAGCTCAGAGTCCCGGCAGACTGAAGCTTTCTTT
CASSESRQTEAFF
>TRBJ2-4|TRBV4-1|TRBD2|-
TGCGCCAGCAGCCAAGGGCTAGCGGGAGTTAGAGAAAAAAACATTCAGTACTTC
CASSQGLAGVREKNIQYF
>TRBJ2-1|TRBV5-1|-|-
TGCGCCAGCAGCGCGGTAGCCTACAATGAGCAGTTCTTC
CASSAVAYNEQFF
>TRBJ1-5|TRBV6-1|TRBD1|-
TGTGCCAGCAGTGAGGTCACAGGGGGACGACAGCCCCAGCATTTT
CASSEVTGGRQPQHF
>TRBJ2-5|TRBV28|TRBD2|-
TGTGCCAGCAGTGACCCGGGAGGGCGAGAGACCCAGTACTTC
CASSDPGGRETQYF
>TRBJ1-2|TRBV2|-|-
TGTGCCAGCAGTGCCACCGGGGACGGGAGGAACTATGGCTACACCTTC
CASSATGDGRNYGYTF
>TRBJ2-1|TRBV4-2|TRBD2|-
TGTGCCAGCAGCCAAGGGAGTGGGGCTAGCGGGAGGCTCAATGAGCAGTTCTTC
CASSQGSGASGRLNEQFF
>TRBJ2-3|TRBV4-1|TRBD2|-
TGCGCCAGCAGCCAAGGAGCGGGAGGTTGGGATACGCAGTATTTT
CASSQGAGGWDTQYF
>TRBJ2-6|TRBV29-1|-|-
TGCAGCGTCTCCGGACAGCCAAGCTCTGGGGCCAACGTCCTGACTTTC
CSVSGQPSSGANVLTF
>TRBJ2-1|TRBV7-2|-|few
TGTGCCAGCAGCTTAGCGTCTGGCGGTTCCTACAATGAGCAGTTCTTC
CASSLASGGSYNEQFF
>TRBJ2-1|TRBV15|TRBD2|-
TGTGCCACCAGCAGAGGCACTAGCGGGGCCTACTCCTACAATGAGCAGTTCTTC
CATSRGTSGAYSYNEQFF
>TRBJ2-5|TRBV7-8|-|-
TGTGCCAGCAGCCCCATCGATAGGACGGTAAAGACCCAGTACTTC
CASSPIDRTVKTQYF
>TRBJ1-5|TRBV30|-|few
TGTGCCTGGTCGGGGGGGTGGAGTGTTAGCAATCAGCCCCAGCATTTT
CAWSGGWSVSNQPQHF
>TRBJ2-7|TRBV29-1|-|-
TGCAGCGTTGAAGTGGTCCCCGGGGACGAGCAGTACTTC
CSVEVVPGDEQYF
>TRBJ1-1|TRBV19|-|-
TGTGCCAGTAGCCAACCGGCGGGGAGGAACACTGAAGCTTTCTTT
CASSQPAGRNTEAFF
>TRBJ2-2|TRBV6-5|TRBD2|once
TGTGCCAGCAGCCCCAGCGGGAGTTGGACCGGGGAGCTGTTTTTT
CASSPSGSWTGELFF
>TRBJ2-5|TRBV18|-|-
TGTGCCAGCTCACCACCGGTGATGGAGACCCAGTACTTC
CASSPPVMETQYF
>TRBJ2-7|TRBV27|TRBD1|-
TGTGCCAGCAGTCTAAACCTTCCCGGGACAGGAGGCGACGAGCAGTACTTC
CASSLNLPGTGGDEQYF
>TRBJ1-3|TRBV5-1|-|few
TGCGCCAGCAGCTCGGACCTTTCTGGAAACACCATATATTTT
CASSSDLSGNTIYF
>TRBJ1-4|TRBV15|TRBD1|once
TGTGCCACCACCGCCTGGACAGGGGGAAACGAAAAACTGTTTTTT
CATTAWTGGNEKLFF
>TRBJ2-7|TRBV6-1|-|-
TGTGCCAGCAGTAACAGCCCTGTCATCCTCGAGCAGTACTTC
CASSNSPVILEQYF
>TRBJ2-1|TRBV2|-|-
TGTGCCAGCAGTGAACAGCAGCGCTCCTACAATGAGCAGTTCTTC
CASSEQQRSYNEQFF
>TRBJ1-1|TRBV5-1|-|-
TGCGCCAGCAGCTCGGCTCTCGGCAGAGCTTTCTTT
CASSSALGRAFF
>TRBJ1-5|TRBV28|-|-
TGTGCCAGCCATACCCTTAATCAGCCCCAGCATTTT
CASHTLNQPQHF
>TRBJ1-1|TRBV7-3|-|-
TGTGCCAGCAGCAAGGACAGTAACACTGAAGCTTTCTTT
CASSKDSNTEAFF
>TRBJ2-7|TRBV18|-|-
TGTGCCAGCTCACCACCTGCCCTACCTTCCTACGAGCAGTACTTC
CASSPPALPSYEQYF
>TRBJ2-1|TRBV5-5|TRBD2|many
TGTGCCAGCAGCGCCGGGACTAGCGGGAATTTTGAGCAGTTCTTC
CASSAGTSGNFEQFF
>TRBJ1-2|TRBV25-1|-|many
TGTGCCAGCAGTGAATACGGAGGCAGCAAATATGGCTACACCTTC
CASSEYGGSKYGYTF
>TRBJ2-7|TRBV7-9|-|-
TGTGCCAGCAGCATGGACAGTAATACCTACGAGCAGTACTTC
CASSMDSNTYEQYF
>TRBJ1-2|TRBV19|TRBD1|-
TGTGCCAGTAGTCCCCCGACAGGGAACTATGGCTACACCTTC
CASSPPTGNYGYTF
>TRBJ1-2|TRBV11-2|-|-
TGTGCCAGCAGCTTAGGGGTGGGCAGGGTCAACTATGGCTACACCTTC
CASSLGVGRVNYGYTF
>TRBJ2-7|TRBV11-2|-|-
TGTGCCAGCAGCTTAGCGGGACCGGCCTACGAGCAGTACTTC
CASSLAGPAYEQYF
>TRBJ1-5|TRBV27|-|-
TGTGCCAGCAGTTTAGGAGGAGCCTTCGGTCAGCCCCAGCATTTT
CASSLGGAFGQPQHF